These T cell receptor beta chains were read from a single sample in a study of T cell changes during pregnancy in multiple sclerosis. Generated by immunoSEQ multiplex PCR, the TCRdb table keeps only in-frame clones and is missing some. The table has under 80,000 clones, 90% to 95% seen once. Specimen: CD4+ T cells from peripheral blood mononuclear cells, collected in the second trimester of pregnancy. These receptors were collected from a female donor with multiple sclerosis, enrolled in a pregnancy study. CDR3s include the opening cysteine and the closing phenylalanine or tryptophan. Each record gives: clone size, V gene, J gene, D gene, CDR3 DNA, CDR3 protein. D genes are given only for firm matches. Expanded clones are given a class, and other clones once, few, many or no size at all.

-	TRBV6-6	TRBJ2-7	-	TGTGCCAGCAGACAGGGTAGCTCCTACGAGCAGTACTTC	CASRQGSSYEQYF
-	TRBV1	TRBJ2-7	-	TGCACCAGCAGCCAAGAGGAGGGTCTGACTTACGAGCAGTACTTC	CTSSQEEGLTYEQYF
-	TRBV29-1	TRBJ2-7	-	TGCAGCGTTCGGTTCCTATCAGGGGCGGTCGGGGAGCAGTACTTC	CSVRFLSGAVGEQYF
-	TRBV5-6	TRBJ1-1	-	TGTGCCAGCAGCTATGTGGACTCCACGGGCACTGAAGCTTTCTTT	CASSYVDSTGTEAFF
-	TRBV5-1	TRBJ1-2	TRBD1	TGCGCCAGCAGCCGTAATGGACAGGCGAGTAACTATGGCTACACCTTC	CASSRNGQASNYGYTF
few	TRBV7-2	TRBJ1-3	-	TGTGCCAGCAGCCCTTCTGGAAACACCATATATTTT	CASSPSGNTIYF
-	TRBV7-9	TRBJ1-5	-	TGTGCCAGCAGCTTAGGAGACAGCTTCAATCAGCCCCAGCATTTT	CASSLGDSFNQPQHF
-	TRBV19	TRBJ2-2	-	TGTGCCAGTAGTCGAAGGGACACCGGGACCGGGGAGCTGTTTTTT	CASSRRDTGTGELFF
-	TRBV19	TRBJ1-2	-	TGTGCCAGTAGTATAGGTGGCAGGATGAACTATGGCTACACCTTC	CASSIGGRMNYGYTF
once	TRBV6-1	TRBJ1-4	-	TGTGCCAGCAGTGAAGTGACTTTCCTGGAGGAAAAACTGTTTTTT	CASSEVTFLEEKLFF
-	TRBV29-1	TRBJ2-5	TRBD1	TGCAGCGTTGTAACAGGGGTTTACCAAGAGACCCAGTACTTC	CSVVTGVYQETQYF
once	TRBV28	TRBJ2-3	-	TGTGCCAGCAGTTTATCGGGGGAGAAAGGGAAAAACACAGATACGCAGTATTTT	CASSLSGEKGKNTDTQYF
-	TRBV6-5	TRBJ2-1	-	TGTGCCAGCATGCAGGCTAACAATGAGCAGTTCTTC	CASMQANNEQFF
-	TRBV7-2	TRBJ1-2	TRBD1	TGTGCCAGCAGCTTAGACAGGGGTTATGGCTACACCTTC	CASSLDRGYGYTF
-	TRBV5-1	TRBJ2-1	TRBD1	TGCGCCAGCAGCTTGGAGACAGGGGTTGAGCAGTTCTTC	CASSLETGVEQFF
-	TRBV30	TRBJ2-1	TRBD2	TGTGCCTGGAGTGCCCGAACGGGACTAGCGATCGGCGAGCAGTTCTTC	CAWSARTGLAIGEQFF
-	TRBV6-4	TRBJ2-2	-	TGTGCCAGCAGTGAGACCGCGGGCCTCACCGGGGAGCTGTTTTTT	CASSETAGLTGELFF
-	TRBV4-1	TRBJ1-2	-	TGCGCCAGCAGCCAAGAGCTGAACAGGGTTGATTATGGCTACACCTTC	CASSQELNRVDYGYTF
-	TRBV27	TRBJ1-5	TRBD1	TGTGCCAGCAGCCCCGACAGGGCTCAGCCCCAGCATTTT	CASSPDRAQPQHF
-	TRBV5-1	TRBJ1-1	-	TGCGCCAGCAGCTTGGCTGCCCCGACAGTGAACACTGAAGCTTTCTTT	CASSLAAPTVNTEAFF
-	TRBV11-2	TRBJ1-3	TRBD1	TGTGCCAGCAGCTCGCAAAAGGACAGGACTCTTTCTGGAAACACCATATATTTT	CASSSQKDRTLSGNTIYF
-	TRBV29-1	TRBJ2-7	TRBD1	TGCAGCGTTTCCCGGGACAGAGCCTACGAGCAGTACTTC	CSVSRDRAYEQYF
-	TRBV18	TRBJ2-1	TRBD1	TGTGCCAGCTCACCACTTTGGACAGGCTACAATGAGCAGTTCTTC	CASSPLWTGYNEQFF
-	TRBV6-1	TRBJ2-3	TRBD2	TGTGCCAGCAGACTAGCGCACACAGATACGCAGTATTTT	CASRLAHTDTQYF
-	TRBV11-3	TRBJ1-2	TRBD1	TGTGCCAGCAGCTTTCACAGGGGGCAGGACTATGGCTACACCTTC	CASSFHRGQDYGYTF
-	TRBV2	TRBJ2-7	-	TGTGCCAGCAGTACGACAGACTCCTACGAGCAGTACTTC	CASSTTDSYEQYF
once	TRBV7-9	TRBJ2-2	TRBD1	TGTGCCAGCAGCTTGGGACAGGGGGTGACCGGGGAGCTGTTTTTT	CASSLGQGVTGELFF
-	TRBV28	TRBJ2-1	-	TGTGCCAGCAGTTCAACTAGAGACGAGCAGTTCTTC	CASSSTRDEQFF
-	TRBV19	TRBJ2-3	-	TGTGCCAGTAGTATTGCCGGGATCCTCACAGATACGCAGTATTTT	CASSIAGILTDTQYF
-	TRBV5-6	TRBJ1-1	TRBD1	TGTGCCAGCAGTCCAGGGTCAGGGGGCCTGAACACTGAAGCTTTCTTT	CASSPGSGGLNTEAFF
once	TRBV9	TRBJ2-1	TRBD2	TGTGCCAGCAGCCCAGACCTAAGCGGGAGGGTTTGGAATGAGCAGTTCTTC	CASSPDLSGRVWNEQFF
-	TRBV11-3	TRBJ2-7	TRBD1	TGTGCCAGCAGCAAGGGACAGGGGGCCCCCGGCGAGCAGTACTTC	CASSKGQGAPGEQYF
-	TRBV30	TRBJ2-2	TRBD2	TGTGCCTGGAGTCCCAGAACTAGCGGGAGTATGACCGGGGAGCTGTTTTTT	CAWSPRTSGSMTGELFF